The 10 T cell receptor beta chains presented below share a single source sample, sequenced in a study of cytomegalovirus exposure and HLA in healthy donors. The primer mix had 60 Vbeta and 13 Jbeta primers. Measured with immunoSEQ multiplex PCR; TCRdb has only the in-frame clones, and not every one. The sample includes 90,000 to 120,000 clones, around 79% seen only once; the top ten take 5.8%. Sequenced input: PBMCs. Every receptor here comes from a man in his sixties in good health and CMV-seropositive.

With respect to this clone: Additional DNA sequences in this sample encode the identical CDR3. This sequence joins TRBV2 and TRBJ2-2, with 8 positions matching TRBD2. The length of the CDR3 is 17 residues. Germline V gene data show CDR1 as SNHLY and CDR2 as FYNNEI. V trimming: 2 bases; J trimming: 5 bases; junction bases outside the gene matches: 10. CDR3 nucleotide sequence: TGTGCCAGCAGTGAATCGGATAGCGGGGTAGGTACCGGGGAGCTGTTTTTT. The encoded protein is CASSESDSGVGTGELFF.

The chain recombines TRBV4-1 with TRBJ2-7; TRBD2 is a possible D gene (5 bases). V gave up 0 bases and J gave up 1 base, with 19 bases separating them. Germline CDR1 reads MGHRA; CDR2 reads YSYEKL. The CDR3 consists of 18 residues. CDR3 sequence (DNA): TGCGCCAGCAGCCAAGAGCGGGTGGGAATGTTGGGGTCCTACGAGCAGTACTTC. Translated, it gives CASSQERVGMLGSYEQYF.

The V gene is TRBV5-1, the J gene TRBJ2-1; 12 bases map to TRBD2. Losses at the gene ends were 4 bases for V and 9 bases for J; bases not matched to a gene: 11. Germline CDR1 SGHRS, CDR2 YFSETQ. The CDR3 consists of 16 residues. This CDR3 reads CASSLRSLAGGGEQFF. The CDR3 region has the DNA TGCGCCAGCAGCCTAAGGTCACTAGCGGGGGGCGGTGAGCAGTTCTTC.

This clone has more than one count but fewer than ten. The chain uses TRBV5-6 and TRBJ1-2; possible D gene TRBD1, 5 bases. Germline CDR1 and CDR2: SGHDT and YYEEEE. This CDR3 contains 13 residues. V lost 5 bases, J lost 5 bases, and 13 bases lay in between. The CDR3 coding sequence is TGTGCCAGCAGGCGTACGGGGGAATATGGCTACACCTTC. The encoded protein is CASRRTGEYGYTF. Full variable domain (rest looked up from reference TRBV5-6 and TRBJ1-2): DAGVTQSPTHLIKTRGQQVTLRCSPKSGHDTVSWYQQALGQGPQFIFQYYEEEERQRGNFPDRFSGHQFPNYSSELNVNALLLGDSALYLCASRRTGEYGYTFGSGTRLTVV.

The V call is TRBV28, the J call TRBJ2-2; the D gene is possibly TRBD1 (5 bases). This CDR3 is 15 amino acids long. Germline V gives CDR1 MDHEN, CDR2 SYDVKM. V was trimmed by 6 bases and J by 6 bases, leaving 17 bases between them. The chain's CDR3 is CASSSQTDKAGELFF. CDR3 DNA sequence: TGTGCCAGCAGCTCTCAGACGGACAAGGCCGGGGAGCTGTTTTTT.

This chain connects TRBV7-2 to TRBJ2-5; 10 bases agree with TRBD2. This CDR3 region has 15 residues. The V gene end was trimmed by 1 base and the J gene end by 1 base; junction bases not matched to a gene: 0. Germline CDR1 SGHTA, CDR2 FQGNSA. CDR3 coding DNA: TGTGCCAGCAGCTTAGGGACTAGCGGCCAAGAGACCCAGTACTTC. This translates into CASSLGTSGQETQYF.

The V gene is TRBV7-8, the J gene TRBJ2-7; D possibly corresponds to TRBD1 (6 bases). The CDR3 has 13 amino acids. Trimming left V 5 bases short and J 2 bases short, with 10 bases between. Germline V gene data show CDR1 as SGHVS and CDR2 as FQNEAQ. The CDR3 region is CASSPDRTYEQYF. CDR3 nucleotides: TGTGCCAGCAGCCCCGACAGGACCTACGAGCAGTACTTC. The variable domain in full, completed from reference TRBV7-8 and TRBJ2-7, reads GAGVSQSPRYKVAKRGQDVALRCDPISGHVSLFWYQQALGQGPEFLTYFQNEAQLDKSGLPSDRFFAERPEGSVSTLKIQRTQQEDSAVYLCASSPDRTYEQYFGPGTRLTVT.

The V call is TRBV7-2, the J call TRBJ1-2; possible D gene TRBD1, 5 bases. V was clipped by 3 bases and J by 0 bases, with 17 bases between them. CDR1 SGHTA and CDR2 FQGNSA come from the germline V gene. The CDR3 loop spans 17 amino acids. DNA of the CDR3: TGTGCCAGCAGCTTCTTTGGGGGGAGGCAAGCTAACTATGGCTACACCTTC. It is translated as CASSFFGGRQANYGYTF.

CDR3 sequence: CASRFEGGGNGYTF. CDR3 sequence (DNA): TGCGCCAGCAGATTCGAGGGCGGGGGAAATGGCTACACCTTC. The chain has TRBV5-1 and TRBJ1-2; D is perhaps TRBD1 (5 bases). Germline V gives CDR1 SGHRS, CDR2 YFSETQ. There are 14 residues in the CDR3. V was pared by 5 bases and J by 6 bases, with 17 bases between.

Only a few counts were recorded for this clone. The chain uses TRBV6-5 and TRBJ1-1, with D tentatively TRBD1 (5 bases). The CDR3 has 15 residues. The V gene's germline CDR1 is MNHEY and CDR2 SVGAGI. Trimming removed 6 bases from V and 4 bases from J, with 18 bases in between. The CDR3 DNA reads TGTGCCAGCAGCTTTTATGACAGCTTGGGCACTGAAGCTTTCTTT. It is translated as CASSFYDSLGTEAFF.